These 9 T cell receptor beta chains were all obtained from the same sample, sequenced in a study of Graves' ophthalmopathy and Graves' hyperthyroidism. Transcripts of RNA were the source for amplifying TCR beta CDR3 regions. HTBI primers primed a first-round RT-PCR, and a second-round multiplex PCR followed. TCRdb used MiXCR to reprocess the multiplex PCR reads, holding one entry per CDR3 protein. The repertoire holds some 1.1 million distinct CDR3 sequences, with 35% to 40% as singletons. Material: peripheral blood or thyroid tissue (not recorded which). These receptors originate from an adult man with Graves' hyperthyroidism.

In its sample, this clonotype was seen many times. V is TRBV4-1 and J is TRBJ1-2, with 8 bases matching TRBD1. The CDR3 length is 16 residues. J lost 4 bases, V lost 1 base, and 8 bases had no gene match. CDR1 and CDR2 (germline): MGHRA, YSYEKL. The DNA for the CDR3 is TGCGCCAGCAGCCAAGTTGAGGACAGGGAGATCTATGGCTACACCTTC. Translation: CASSQVEDREIYGYTF.

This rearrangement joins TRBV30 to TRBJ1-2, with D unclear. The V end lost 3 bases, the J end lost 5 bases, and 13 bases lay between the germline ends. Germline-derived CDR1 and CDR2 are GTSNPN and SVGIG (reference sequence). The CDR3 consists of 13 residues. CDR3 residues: CAWRWKGNYGYTF. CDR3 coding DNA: TGTGCCTGGAGGTGGAAGGGAAATTATGGCTACACCTTC. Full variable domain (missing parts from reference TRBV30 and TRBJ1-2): SQTIHQWPATLVQPVGSPLSLECTVEGTSNPNLYWYRQAAGRGLQLLFYSVGIGQISSEVPQNLSASRPQDRQFILSSKKLLLSDSGFYLCAWRWKGNYGYTFGSGTRLTVV.

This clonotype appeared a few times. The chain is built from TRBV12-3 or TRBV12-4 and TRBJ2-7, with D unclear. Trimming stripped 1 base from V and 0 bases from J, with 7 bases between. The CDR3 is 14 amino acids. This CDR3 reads CASSLGYSSYEQYF. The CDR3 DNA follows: TGTGCCAGCAGTTTAGGATATAGCTCCTACGAGCAGTACTTC.

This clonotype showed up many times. The DNA of the CDR3 is TGCAGTGCTAGGTTCGGACAGGGATGGAACACTGAAGCTTTCTTT. Translating gives CSARFGQGWNTEAFF. V gene TRBV20-1 combines with J gene TRBJ1-1, with TRBD1 matching over 8 bases. CDR3 length: 15 residues. The germline gives CDR1 DFQATT, CDR2 SNEGSKA (reference sequence). Unmatched junction bases numbered 7, after V lost 3 bases and J lost 1 base.

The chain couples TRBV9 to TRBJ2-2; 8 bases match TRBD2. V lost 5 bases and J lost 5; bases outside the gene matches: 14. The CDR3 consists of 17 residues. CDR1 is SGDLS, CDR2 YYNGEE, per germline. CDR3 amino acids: CASRETSGGIDTGELFF. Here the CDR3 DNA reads TGTGCCAGCAGGGAGACCAGCGGGGGAATCGATACCGGGGAGCTGTTTTTT.

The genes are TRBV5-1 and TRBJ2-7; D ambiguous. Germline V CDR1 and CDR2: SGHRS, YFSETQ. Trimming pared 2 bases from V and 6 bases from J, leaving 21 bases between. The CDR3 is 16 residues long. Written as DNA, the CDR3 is TGCGCCAGCAGCTTCGTTTTAGCAGACCTCCGGCGCGAGCAGTACTTC. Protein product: CASSFVLADLRREQYF.

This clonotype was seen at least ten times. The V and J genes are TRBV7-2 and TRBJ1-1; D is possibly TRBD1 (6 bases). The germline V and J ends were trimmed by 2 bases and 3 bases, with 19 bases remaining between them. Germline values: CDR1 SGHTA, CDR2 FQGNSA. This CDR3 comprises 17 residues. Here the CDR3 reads CASSLRSGGRIDTEAFF. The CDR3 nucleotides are TGTGCCAGCAGCTTAAGGAGTGGGGGGCGGATTGACACTGAAGCTTTCTTT.

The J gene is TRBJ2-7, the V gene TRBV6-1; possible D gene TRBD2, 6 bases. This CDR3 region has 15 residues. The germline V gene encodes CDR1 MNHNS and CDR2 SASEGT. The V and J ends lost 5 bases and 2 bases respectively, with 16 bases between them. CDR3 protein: CASSSEGTVTYEQYF. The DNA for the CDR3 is TGTGCCAGCAGTTCGGAGGGGACTGTAACCTACGAGCAGTACTTC.

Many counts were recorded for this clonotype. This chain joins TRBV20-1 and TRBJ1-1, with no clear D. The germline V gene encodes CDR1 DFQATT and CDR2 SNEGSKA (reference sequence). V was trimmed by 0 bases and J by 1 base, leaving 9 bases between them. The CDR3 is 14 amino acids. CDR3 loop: CSARDLRKNTEAFF. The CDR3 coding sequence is TGCAGTGCTAGAGATCTGAGGAAGAACACTGAAGCTTTCTTT.